These T cell receptor beta chains were read from a single sample in a study of T cells of healthy individuals. TCRdb reprocessed the 5' RACE reads with MiXCR, giving one entry per CDR3 protein. The table records around 100,000 distinct CDR3 sequences, approximately 15% of them present only once. These receptors originate from a human donor in good health. The CDR3 runs from the conserved cysteine through the conserved F or W. D genes are given only for firm matches. The listing skips clone size in some rows; elsewhere it reads once, few, many or a size class.

>TRBV5-1|.|TRBJ2-2|few
TGCGCCAGCAGACCTGACGGAGGGTACACCGGGGAGCTGTTTTTT
CASRPDGGYTGELFF
>TRBV20-1|.|TRBJ1-6|many
TGCAGTGCTAGAGATCCCAGTGCAGGACTCTCCTATAATTCACCCCTCCACTTT
CSARDPSAGLSYNSPLHF
>TRBV10-3|.|TRBJ2-7|many
TGTGCCATCAGGAGGGAGCGCCACGAGCAGTACTTC
CAIRRERHEQYF
>TRBV19|.|TRBJ2-2|many
TGTGCCAGTACCCCCACAGGCTCCGGGGAGCTGTTTTTT
CASTPTGSGELFF
>TRBV5-1|.|TRBJ2-6|many
TGCGCCAGCAGCGATTTCTCTGGGGCCAACGTCCTGACTTTC
CASSDFSGANVLTF
>TRBV7-7|.|TRBJ2-3|many
TGTGCTAGCAGCTTGGGGGGCCACACAGATACGCAGTATTTT
CASSLGGHTDTQYF
>TRBV4-1|.|TRBJ1-2|.
TGCGCCAGCAGCCAAGAACCTCCGGGACACCTTAACTATGGCTACACCTTC
CASSQEPPGHLNYGYTF
>TRBV6-1|TRBD2|TRBJ2-7|.
TGTGCCAGCAGTTACTCGCGGGGGGATTCATACGAGCAGTACTTC
CASSYSRGDSYEQYF
>TRBV7-2|.|TRBJ2-2|.
TGTGCCAGCAGCTTGGGACTGGGCACCGGGGAGCTGTTTTTT
CASSLGLGTGELFF
>TRBV11-2|TRBD1|TRBJ2-5|few
TGTGCCAGCAGCCCTAGGGGACAGGGGGTCCAAGAGACCCAGTACTTC
CASSPRGQGVQETQYF
>TRBV6-5|.|TRBJ2-5|few
TGTGCCACACAGGACAGACAAGAGACCCAGTACTTC
CATQDRQETQYF
>TRBV25-1|.|TRBJ1-5|many
TGTGCCAGCAGTGAGACGGGCTACAATCAGCCCCAGCATTTT
CASSETGYNQPQHF
>TRBV3-1|.|TRBJ1-1|.
TGTGCCAGCAGCCAGGAGGCCATGAACACTGAAGCTTTCTTT
CASSQEAMNTEAFF
>TRBV20-1|.|TRBJ2-5|.
TGCAGCGCCCTTGGGGAGACCCAGTACTTC
CSALGETQYF
>TRBV7-2|TRBD1|TRBJ1-2|.
TGTGCCAGCAGCGCGGGACAGGGAGTTGGCTACACCTTC
CASSAGQGVGYTF
>TRBV12-3/TRBV12-4|TRBD1|TRBJ1-1|few
TGTGCCAGCGGTACAGGGGCGTATTCAACCACTGAAGCTTTCTTT
CASGTGAYSTTEAFF
>TRBV2|.|TRBJ2-3|many
TGTGCCAGCAGTGACAGGACGGATACGCAGTATTTT
CASSDRTDTQYF
>TRBV5-1|.|TRBJ2-7|few
TGCGCCAGCAGCGACTCGGGACACTTGGCCTACGAGCAGTACTTC
CASSDSGHLAYEQYF
>TRBV7-2|.|TRBJ2-3|.
TGTGCCAGCAGCTTAGACGCGGGGACAGATACGCAGTATTTT
CASSLDAGTDTQYF
>TRBV28|.|TRBJ2-1|.
TGTGCCAGCAGTTCGACTAGACGCTCCTACAATGAGCAGTTCTTC
CASSSTRRSYNEQFF
>TRBV7-9|.|TRBJ2-1|.
TGTGCCAGCAGCTCGTCGGACGGTTACAATGAGCAGTTCTTC
CASSSSDGYNEQFF
>TRBV11-1|.|TRBJ2-6|few
TGTGCCAGCAGCCTCTATAGCTCTGGGGCCAACGTCCTGACTTTC
CASSLYSSGANVLTF
>TRBV20-1|.|TRBJ1-4|.
TGCAGTGCTAGAAACGACGGACGAAAACTGTTTTTT
CSARNDGRKLFF
>TRBV6-2/TRBV6-3|.|TRBJ1-1|.
TGTGCCAGCAGTTACTCGCCTGAAAATCCTGAAGCTTTCTTT
CASSYSPENPEAFF
>TRBV2|TRBD1|TRBJ1-2|few
TGTGCCAGCAGCGAATCCCAGATACAGGGGGGTGGCTATGGCTACACCTTC
CASSESQIQGGGYGYTF
>TRBV29-1|.|TRBJ2-5|few
TGCAGCGTTAACAACTTCCAAGAGACCCAGTACTTC
CSVNNFQETQYF
>TRBV28|.|TRBJ2-3|few
TGTGCCAGCAGTTCGGGGGTTTACACAGATACGCAGTATTTT
CASSSGVYTDTQYF
>TRBV6-2/TRBV6-3|.|TRBJ1-5|.
TGTGCCAGCAGTTACTCAGGGGCGGCACGCCAGCATTTT
CASSYSGAARQHF
>TRBV28|.|TRBJ2-5|.
TGTGCCAGCAGTTTCGCCACAGGCCAAGAGACCCAGTACTTC
CASSFATGQETQYF
>TRBV5-1|.|TRBJ1-6|.
TGCGCCAGCACCACTGGGGAGGCTATCCTTGGGGATTCACCCCTCCACTTT
CASTTGEAILGDSPLHF
>TRBV27|.|TRBJ2-7|.
TGTGCCAGCAGTTGGCTAGCTATCTACGAGCAGTACTTC
CASSWLAIYEQYF
>TRBV5-1|.|TRBJ2-5|few
TGCGCCAGCAGCCCCCAGGGTCGGCGTCAAGAGACCCAGTACTTC
CASSPQGRRQETQYF
>TRBV20-1|TRBD1|TRBJ2-2|.
TGCAGTGCAGTCGACAGGGCGGACACCGGGGAGCTGTTTTTT
CSAVDRADTGELFF
>TRBV12-3/TRBV12-4|.|TRBJ2-1|.
TGTGCCAGCAGCCCCCTTCTTGACGGTGAGCAGTTCTTC
CASSPLLDGEQFF
>TRBV18|TRBD1|TRBJ2-3|few
TGTGCCAGCTCACCAGGTACAGGGGAAGATACGCAGTATTTT
CASSPGTGEDTQYF
>TRBV4-1|.|TRBJ1-2|many
TGCGCCAGCAGCCAAGATCCGCAGGGTTGGGCGTATGGCTACACCTTC
CASSQDPQGWAYGYTF
>TRBV7-6|.|TRBJ2-5|.
TGTGCCAGCAGCTTAGACGGCCAGGGTTACACTAGCCAAGAGACCCAGTACTTC
CASSLDGQGYTSQETQYF
>TRBV6-5|.|TRBJ1-4|few
TGTGCCAGCAAGGGAGGGAGGCATAATGAAAAACTGTTTTTT
CASKGGRHNEKLFF
>TRBV28|.|TRBJ1-3|few
TGTGCCAGCAGTTGGGACAACGGAAACACCATATATTTT
CASSWDNGNTIYF
>TRBV9|.|TRBJ2-1|few
TGTGCCAGCAGCTCCAGCGGAGGGGATCGGTTCTTC
CASSSSGGDRFF
>TRBV7-6|.|TRBJ1-3|.
TGTGCCAGCAGCTTAGAGGGGAGCTCTGGAAACACCATATATTTT
CASSLEGSSGNTIYF
>TRBV28|TRBD1|TRBJ1-1|.
TGTGCCAGCAGTTTAGGAGGCCAGGGGGCGACTGAAGCTTTCTTT
CASSLGGQGATEAFF
>TRBV4-2|TRBD1|TRBJ1-2|.
TGTGCCAGCAGCCAAGGACAGGGGACCTATGGCTACACCTTC
CASSQGQGTYGYTF
>TRBV28|TRBD2|TRBJ2-1|once
TGTGCCAGCAAAACCGGGACTAGCGAGCCTAATGAGCAGTTCTTC
CASKTGTSEPNEQFF
>TRBV14|TRBD1|TRBJ2-3|many
TGTGCCAGCAGCCTAGGGACAGCTAGCACAGATACGCAGTATTTT
CASSLGTASTDTQYF
>TRBV10-2|.|TRBJ1-5|few
TGCGCCAGCAGTGAGTCGGGGTCGAATCAGCCCCAGCATTTT
CASSESGSNQPQHF
>TRBV5-1|.|TRBJ1-4|few
TGCGCCAGCAGGGATAGGGATGAAAAACTGTTTTTT
CASRDRDEKLFF
>TRBV15|TRBD1|TRBJ1-5|few
TGTGCCACCAGCAGAGATGGGGGTATACAGGGGGTTACTAATAGCAATCAGCCCCAGCATTTT
CATSRDGGIQGVTNSNQPQHF
>TRBV7-6|.|TRBJ1-2|.
TGTGCCAGCAGCTTAGTACCCGACAGCGACGGCTACACCTTC
CASSLVPDSDGYTF
>TRBV20-1|.|TRBJ2-5|.
TGCAGTGCTAGCGCGGACTATTGGGTGGAGACCCAGTACTTC
CSASADYWVETQYF
>TRBV4-1|TRBD2|TRBJ2-4|many
TGCGCCAGCAGCCAAGAGGAGTACGGGGGGGGCGCCAAAAACATTCAGTACTTC
CASSQEEYGGGAKNIQYF